These T cell receptor beta chains were read from a single sample in a study of control samples from healthy donors and cancer patients. Some clones are missing from TCRdb's copy, which holds only in-frame ones; the method was immunoSEQ multiplex PCR. The table has tens of thousands of clones, about 89% seen once. Source material: blood. These receptors all come from a man over 45 in good health. CDR3s leave out the opening cysteine and the closing phenylalanine or tryptophan. Only some rows state a clone size, as once, few, many or a class for expanded clones.

size: once
J: TRBJ2-1
V: TRBV5-6
CDR3: ASSLAYNEQF

size: NA
J: TRBJ2-2
V: TRBV6-2/TRBV6-3
CDR3: ASSYPLRLAHNTGELF

size: NA
J: TRBJ2-1
V: TRBV25-1
CDR3: ASSPRPRDKTNEQF

size: few
J: TRBJ1-1
V: TRBV19
CDR3: ASSPLELRSTTEAF

size: NA
J: TRBJ1-2
V: TRBV21-1
CDR3: ASSKGRVGDGYT

size: NA
J: TRBJ2-1
V: TRBV10-3
CDR3: AISQTAVSYNEQF

size: NA
J: TRBJ2-5
V: TRBV9
CDR3: ASSVGGGKETQY

size: NA
J: TRBJ2-5
V: TRBV5-6
CDR3: ASSLSPRGETQY

size: NA
J: TRBJ2-1
V: TRBV10-2
CDR3: ASRTGRLWGLPGNEQF

size: NA
J: TRBJ2-5
V: TRBV20-1
CDR3: SASAGTEETQY

size: NA
J: TRBJ2-7
V: TRBV11-3
CDR3: ASSARGSYEQY

size: NA
J: TRBJ1-2
V: TRBV7-2
CDR3: ASSLDSGQDYGYT

size: NA
J: TRBJ2-2
V: TRBV11-1
CDR3: ASSLQDRGIAGELF

size: NA
J: TRBJ1-5
V: TRBV18
CDR3: ASSLADSSNQPQH

size: NA
J: TRBJ1-1
V: TRBV6-5
CDR3: ANRPLGDTEAF

size: NA
J: TRBJ1-2
V: TRBV19
CDR3: ASSISPDAPGGYT

size: NA
J: TRBJ1-2
V: TRBV24-1
CDR3: ATSDAGTGGSGGYT

size: NA
J: TRBJ2-3
V: TRBV29-1
CDR3: SVVKGLAGITDTQY

size: NA
J: TRBJ1-3
V: TRBV19
CDR3: ASRERRSGNTIY

size: NA
J: TRBJ1-2
V: TRBV5-4
CDR3: ASSSGTGLGNGYT

size: NA
J: TRBJ2-7
V: TRBV10-3
CDR3: AISESLTSATYEQY

size: NA
J: TRBJ1-4
V: TRBV18
CDR3: ASSRGQIYATNEKLF

size: NA
J: TRBJ2-2
V: TRBV30
CDR3: AWRWGGGELF

size: NA
J: TRBJ2-3
V: TRBV7-9
CDR3: ASSDYIPTAGGADTQY

size: NA
J: TRBJ2-7
V: TRBV19
CDR3: ASSSGGQPSTYEQY

size: NA
J: TRBJ1-1
V: TRBV3-1/TRBV3-2
CDR3: ASSQANTEAF

size: NA
J: TRBJ2-2
V: TRBV7-2
CDR3: ASSLLGLNTGELF

size: NA
J: TRBJ1-2
V: TRBV29-1
CDR3: SVEVPGADGYT

size: NA
J: TRBJ1-1
V: TRBV19
CDR3: ASTLWTGWNTEAF

size: NA
J: TRBJ2-1
V: TRBV19
CDR3: ASSPYSGGASDEQF

size: once
J: TRBJ2-5
V: TRBV25-1
CDR3: ASSENPGSETQY

size: NA
J: TRBJ2-4
V: TRBV15
CDR3: ATTPGSQNIQY

size: once
J: TRBJ2-7
V: TRBV29-1
CDR3: SATDRRYYEQY

size: NA
J: TRBJ1-3
V: TRBV15
CDR3: ATSRVNLNTIY

size: once
J: TRBJ2-1
V: TRBV19
CDR3: ASSVGGNRRNEQF

size: once
J: TRBJ2-3
V: TRBV24-1
CDR3: ATSDPGQGTDTQY

size: NA
J: TRBJ2-2
V: TRBV6-5
CDR3: ASTLPRAGELF

size: NA
J: TRBJ2-5
V: TRBV5-4
CDR3: ASRLTGGETQY

size: NA
J: TRBJ1-2
V: TRBV30
CDR3: ALNKGTHSGYT

size: NA
J: TRBJ1-2
V: TRBV20-1
CDR3: SAGGIYGYT

size: NA
J: TRBJ2-3
V: TRBV4-2
CDR3: ASSQISSGGTTDTQY

size: NA
J: TRBJ2-7
V: TRBV27
CDR3: ASSLDGGYSYEQY